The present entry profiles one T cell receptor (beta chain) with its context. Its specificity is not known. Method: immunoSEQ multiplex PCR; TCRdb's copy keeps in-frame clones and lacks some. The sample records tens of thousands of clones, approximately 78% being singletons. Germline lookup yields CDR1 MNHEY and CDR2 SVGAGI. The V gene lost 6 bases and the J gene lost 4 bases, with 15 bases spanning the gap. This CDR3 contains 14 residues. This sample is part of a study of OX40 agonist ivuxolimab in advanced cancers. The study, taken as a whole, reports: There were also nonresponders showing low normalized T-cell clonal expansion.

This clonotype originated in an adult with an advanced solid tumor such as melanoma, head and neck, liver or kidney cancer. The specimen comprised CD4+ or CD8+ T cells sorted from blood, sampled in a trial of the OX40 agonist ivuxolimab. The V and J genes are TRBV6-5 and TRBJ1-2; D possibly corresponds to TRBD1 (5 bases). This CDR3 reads CASRWDGLSYGYTF. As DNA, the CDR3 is TGTGCCAGCAGGTGGGACGGCCTAAGCTATGGCTACACCTTC.